These 12 T cell receptor beta chains originate from one sample sequenced in a study of cytomegalovirus exposure and HLA in healthy donors. A multiplex PCR was run with 60 Vbeta primers and 13 Jbeta primers. Assay used: immunoSEQ multiplex PCR; TCRdb lists only in-frame clones, some missing. The table has 150,000 to 200,000 clones, 84% seen once. The sequenced sample consisted of PBMCs. The receptors were gathered from a girl between 5 and 17 years old in good health and CMV-seropositive.

The V call is TRBV4-2, the J call TRBJ1-2, with 11 bases that match TRBD1. The trim removed 4 bases at V and 2 bases at J, leaving 3 bases unmatched. The CDR3 runs to 15 residues. Germline loops: CDR1 LGHNA, CDR2 YNFKEQ. The CDR3 region has the DNA TGTGCCAGCAGCCCAGGGACAGGGGGGAACTATGGCTACACCTTC. This translates into CASSPGTGGNYGYTF.

V gene TRBV2 combines with J gene TRBJ1-5; 7 positions match TRBD1. V lost 9 bases to trimming and J lost 4 bases; unmatched junction nucleotides: 6. Germline V gives CDR1 SNHLY, CDR2 FYNNEI. The CDR3 length is 13 residues. CDR3 amino acids: CASQGQRNQPQHF. CDR3 coding DNA: TGTGCCAGTCAGGGACAGCGAAATCAGCCCCAGCATTTT.

In the case of this clone: This sample includes further DNA sequences coding for the same CDR3. The genes are TRBV6-5 and TRBJ1-1; D is perhaps TRBD1 (5 bases). Germline V gene sequence: CDR1 MNHEY, CDR2 SVGAGI. The CDR3 loop spans 13 amino acids. Trimming took off 7 bases at V and 4 bases at J, with 13 bases between the two ends. The CDR3 loop is CASTLPGGTEAFF. CDR3 coding DNA: TGTGCCAGCACCCTGCCCGGGGGCACTGAAGCTTTCTTT.

This chain connects TRBV2 to TRBJ1-1, with 9 positions matching TRBD1. There are 14 residues in the CDR3. J was trimmed by 3 bases and V by 6 bases; bases with no gene match: 5. Per the germline V gene, CDR1 is SNHLY and CDR2 is FYNNEI. The CDR3 DNA follows: TGTGCCAGCAGGTCACAGGGGGCGGACACTGAAGCTTTCTTT. It codes for CASRSQGADTEAFF.

The genes are TRBV5-1 and TRBJ1-2, with D possibly matching TRBD1 (6 bases). This CDR3 has 15 residues. V was trimmed by 0 bases and J by 8 bases, leaving 17 bases between them. Germline loops: CDR1 SGHRS, CDR2 YFSETQ. The CDR3 loop reads CASSLGGTPSRGYTF. CDR3 DNA: TGCGCCAGCAGCTTGGGGGGGACACCTAGTCGCGGCTACACCTTC.

This clone was recorded once. V gene TRBV7-3 combines with J gene TRBJ2-7; 9 positions match TRBD1. The CDR3 length is 14 residues. Germline V gene data show CDR1 as SGHTA and CDR2 as FQGTGA. V shed 6 bases and J 7 bases; nucleotides not matched to a gene: 10. DNA of the CDR3: TGTGCCAGCAGGCCCCCGGGACAGGGAGAAGAGCAGTACTTC. It yields the protein CASRPPGQGEEQYF.

This clone was detected only a few times. The genes are TRBV11-3 and TRBJ2-7; perhaps TRBD2 as D (7 bases). This CDR3 is 15 amino acids long. Trimming took 5 bases from V and 2 from J, leaving 16 bases between them. Germline V CDR1 and CDR2: SGHNT, YENEEA. CDR3 amino acids: CASSPRGGDTYEQYF. The DNA of the CDR3 is TGTGCCAGCAGCCCGAGGGGGGGGGATACCTACGAGCAGTACTTC.

This clone was recorded a few times. The genes are TRBV6-5 and TRBJ2-5; a possible D gene is TRBD2 (5 bases). This CDR3 has 14 amino acids. Per germline, CDR1 MNHEY and CDR2 SVGAGI. V was clipped by 2 bases and J by 0 bases, with 7 bases between them. Here the CDR3 DNA reads TGTGCCAGCAGTTACCGCGGGTACCAAGAGACCCAGTACTTC. Translating gives CASSYRGYQETQYF.

The chain has TRBV5-6 and TRBJ2-1, with a possible D match to TRBD1 (6 bases). Per germline, CDR1 SGHDT and CDR2 YYEEEE. Trimming stripped 0 bases from V and 5 bases from J, with 12 bases between. The CDR3 spans 15 residues. DNA of the CDR3: TGTGCCAGCAGCTTGGGCGGCCAGGGGAACAATGAGCAGTTCTTC. Amino acids: CASSLGGQGNNEQFF.

The chain carries TRBV6-1 and TRBJ2-3, with 10 bases aligning to TRBD2. Germline trimming cut 2 bases from V and 5 bases from J; bases unmatched to any gene: 4. Germline V gene data show CDR1 as MNHNS and CDR2 as SASEGT. The CDR3 loop spans 15 amino acids. The CDR3 DNA is TGTGCCAGCAGTGAACTAGCGGGGGATGTAGATACGCAGTATTTT. This translates into CASSELAGDVDTQYF.

The CDR3 sequence: CATYEGGADTQYF. DNA of the CDR3: TGTGCCACTTACGAAGGGGGGGCGGATACGCAGTATTTT. The chain is built from TRBV15 and TRBJ2-3, with a possible D match to TRBD2 (7 bases). This CDR3 spans 13 amino acids. The germline V gene has CDR1 LNHNV and CDR2 YYDKDF (reference sequence). The V gene lost 9 bases and the J gene lost 6 bases, with 16 bases spanning the gap.

A remark on this clone: Different DNA sequences within this sample yield the same CDR3. For the CDR3, the DNA is TGTGCCAGCAGCTTGGACAGGGCCACTGAAGCTTTCTTT. The encoded protein is CASSLDRATEAFF. The chain joins TRBV7-9 to TRBJ1-1; the match to TRBD1 covers 8 bases. V trimming: 3 bases; J trimming: 4 bases; junction bases outside the gene matches: 1. The CDR3 is made up of 13 amino acids. The V gene's germline CDR1 is SEHNR and CDR2 FQNEAQ (reference sequence).